This T cell receptor beta chain was observed in a study of early T cells in non-severe SARS-CoV-2 infection. Germline CDR1 LNHDA, CDR2 SQIVND (reference sequence). The CDR3 spans 17 residues. The junction had 16 bases not matched to a gene; V was cut back by 5 bases and J by 4 bases. TCRdb recomputed calls from the 5' RACE reads with MiXCR, one row per CDR3 protein. The sample holds over 85,000 distinct CDR3 sequences, over 10% seen once. In its sample, this clonotype was seen many times. The rearrangement joins TRBV19 to TRBJ1-2; 7 bases map to TRBD1. Sequenced here: whole blood, sampled at baseline. This TCR was recovered from an adult who was a healthcare worker with PCR-confirmed SARS-CoV-2 infection or an uninfected control (not recorded which). This CDR3 is CASSDMEGGQQIYGYTF. Written as DNA, the CDR3 is TGTGCCAGTAGTGATATGGAGGGGGGACAGCAGATCTATGGCTACACCTTC.